The clone carrying this T cell receptor (beta chain) has at least ten counts. CDR1 and CDR2 (germline): SQVTM, ANQGSEA. The length of the CDR3 is 13 residues. The ends lost 6 bases at V and 7 bases at J; junction bases unmatched: 11. The data belong to a study of human T cells and chemical hapten exposure. Study at large: Weekly diphenylcyclopropenone doses were given to patients' scalps across the approximately 25-week study.

The time point was: pre-sensitization, week 0. Sample treatment: therapeutic diphenylcyclopropenone sensitization with weekly scalp DPC. The total RNA was obtained from whole blood that was not fractionated. In the library, unique molecular identifiers were attached to individual cDNA molecules. Authors' methods: Samples held a median of roughly 100,000 TCRs, range about 23,224–700,000. TCRdb passed the RACE reads through MiXCR, listing each CDR3 protein once. These V and J calls are TCRdb output, not the study's own analysis. The sample carries 60,000 to 70,000 distinct CDR3 sequences, around 9.9% recorded once.

This material consisted of whole blood, taken in connection with sensitization to the hapten diphenylcyclopropenone (DPC). This TCR derives from a woman between 45 and 65 years old with alopecia areata. Some clones in this sample may be carry-over from other donors' samples. This chain uses TRBV29-1 with TRBJ1-1, with 7 bases that match TRBD1. The CDR3 bases are TGCAGCGTCGGACAGGTTGCCGACAGTGAAGCTTTCTTT. It yields the protein CSVGQVADSEAFF.